These T cell receptor beta chains were read from a single sample in a study of immune heterogeneity within non-small cell lung tumors. TCRdb re-derived calls from the multiplex PCR reads in MiXCR, one entry per CDR3 protein. The sample consists of about 15,000 distinct CDR3 sequences, 30% to 35% of them appearing once. Sample: lung tumor tissue. These receptors all stem from a woman in her forties or fifties with non-small cell lung cancer. CDR3s include the opening cysteine and the closing phenylalanine or tryptophan. The order of the fields is J gene, D gene, CDR3 length, V gene, clone size, CDR3 DNA, CDR3 protein. D genes are given only for firm matches. Clone size is stated in some rows and not others, as once, few, many or a class when expanded.

TRBJ2-3	NA	17	TRBV7-3	NA	TGTGCCAGCAGCTTAAGTCCAGGGAACCCCGGCACAGATACGCAGTATTTT	CASSLSPGNPGTDTQYF
TRBJ2-3	TRBD2	18	TRBV27	many	TGTGCCAGCAGTTTATTCTCCCGCCTAGCGGATGGGGCAGATACGCAGTATTTT	CASSLFSRLADGADTQYF
TRBJ2-7	TRBD2	15	TRBV11-2	many	TGTGCCAGCAGCCCTAGCGGGGGGTGGGCCTACGAGCAGTACTTC	CASSPSGGWAYEQYF
TRBJ2-3	NA	13	TRBV11-3	NA	TGTGCCAGCAGCTTGGAAATCACAGATACGCAGTATTTT	CASSLEITDTQYF
TRBJ2-2	NA	16	TRBV27	many	TGTGCCAGCAGTCCCCATCTAGGTTCGGGCACCGGGGAGCTGTTTTTT	CASSPHLGSGTGELFF
TRBJ2-7	TRBD1	15	TRBV25-1	many	TGTGCCAGCAGTGAGCCGGGACAGGGTCGGTACGAGCAGTACTTC	CASSEPGQGRYEQYF
TRBJ1-1	NA	14	TRBV6-1	medium-sized	TGTGCCAGCAGGGGATGGACACTAAGGCAAGAAGCTTTCTTT	CASRGWTLRQEAFF
TRBJ1-2	NA	17	TRBV14	many	TGTGCCAGCAGTACCTGGGTGGGTTTCGAGTCCAACTATGGCTACACCTTC	CASSTWVGFESNYGYTF
TRBJ1-5	TRBD1	18	TRBV6-4	few	TGTGCCGGTAGCTCGGGACAGCGTGCCTTTAATGGCAATCAGCCCCAGCATTTT	CAGSSGQRAFNGNQPQHF
TRBJ1-1	NA	13	TRBV11-1	many	TGTGCCAGCACCAAGACATTGAACACTGAAGCTTTCTTT	CASTKTLNTEAFF
TRBJ2-1	NA	14	TRBV25-1	NA	TGTGCCAGCAGTGGGCCGACAGGCAACAATGAGCAGTTCTTC	CASSGPTGNNEQFF
TRBJ1-6	TRBD1	16	TRBV20-1	NA	TGCAGTGCTAGAGTGTCACGCGCAGGGGGATATTCACCCCTCCACTTT	CSARVSRAGGYSPLHF
TRBJ2-7	TRBD1	14	TRBV28	medium-sized	TGTGCCAGCAGGGGCGGACAGGGACGCTACGAGCAGTACTTC	CASRGGQGRYEQYF
TRBJ2-7	NA	13	TRBV12-3/TRBV12-4	medium-sized	TGTGCCAGCAGGATGCATGGTTCCTACGAGCAGTACTTC	CASRMHGSYEQYF
TRBJ1-6	NA	8	TRBV20-1	few	TGCAGTCCTTCACCCCTCCACTTT	CSPSPLHF
TRBJ1-1	NA	15	TRBV7-9	few	TGTGCCAGCAGCTTAGTAGGAGGGGGGAACACTGAAGCTTTCTTT	CASSLVGGGNTEAFF
TRBJ2-1	NA	11	TRBV12-3/TRBV12-4	many	TGTGCCAGCAGTTTCTCGGGCCCGCAGTTCTTC	CASSFSGPQFF
TRBJ2-2	NA	16	TRBV11-2	NA	TGTGCCAGCAGCCCAGCAGGAGGGGGGAACACCGGGGAGCTGTTTTTT	CASSPAGGGNTGELFF
TRBJ2-7	TRBD1	15	TRBV28	medium-sized	TGTGCCAGCAGTTTAAGGGGACAGGGCAAGTACGAGCAGTACTTC	CASSLRGQGKYEQYF
TRBJ2-3	TRBD2	16	TRBV6-1	many	TGTGCCAGCGGACCTAGCGGGGGGGCAGGCACAGATACGCAGTATTTT	CASGPSGGAGTDTQYF
TRBJ2-1	TRBD2	15	TRBV9	many	TGTGCCAGCAGCGACGCGGGAGTCGGGAAAAATGAGCAGTTCTTC	CASSDAGVGKNEQFF
TRBJ2-7	TRBD2	16	TRBV10-2	few	TGCGCCAGCAGTGAGTCGACTGCGGGAGTCCCCTACGAGCAGTACTTC	CASSESTAGVPYEQYF
TRBJ1-1	NA	13	TRBV11-2	many	TGTGCCAGCAGCTCTTCCGGGACATACGAAGCTTTCTTT	CASSSSGTYEAFF
TRBJ2-7	NA	15	TRBV6-1	medium-sized	TGTGCCAGCGTGCCGGGGGCAGGGGTCTTTTGGGAGCAGTACTTC	CASVPGAGVFWEQYF
TRBJ1-5	NA	11	TRBV5-8	many	TGTGCCAGCAGCTTGGGTCAGCCCCAGCATTTT	CASSLGQPQHF
TRBJ1-4	NA	16	TRBV28	medium-sized	TGTGCCAGCAGTCTCCCGGCCGGGGGGGGGTATGAAAAACTGTTTTTT	CASSLPAGGGYEKLFF
TRBJ2-1	TRBD2	14	TRBV12-3/TRBV12-4	many	TGTGCCAGCATCCCTACTAGCGGAGACAATGAGCAGTTCTTC	CASIPTSGDNEQFF
TRBJ2-1	NA	13	TRBV5-1	NA	TGCGCCAGCAGAGGGGAATCATACAATGAGCAGTTATTC	CASRGESYNEQLF
TRBJ2-2	NA	17	TRBV19	medium-sized	TGTGCCACTCAAGCGACCGGGCGGATGGCGAACACCGGGGAGCTGTTTTTT	CATQATGRMANTGELFF
TRBJ1-2	TRBD1	12	TRBV24-1	many	TGTGCCACCTGGGAGGGGGCGCTTGGCTACACCTTC	CATWEGALGYTF
TRBJ2-5	TRBD1	13	TRBV7-8	many	TGTGCCAGCGTCCGGGACAGGGGAGAGACCCAGTACTTC	CASVRDRGETQYF
TRBJ2-5	TRBD1	14	TRBV7-2	many	TGTGCCAGCAGCCCAGGGGGCAGGCAAGAGACCCAGTACTTC	CASSPGGRQETQYF
TRBJ2-3	NA	14	TRBV7-3	NA	TGTGCCAGCAGCTTACTTAACCCAACGGATACGCAGTATTTT	CASSLLNPTDTQYF
TRBJ2-7	NA	14	TRBV29-1	many	TGCAGCGTTGGTCCCTCCTCCAACTTCTACGAGCAGTACTTC	CSVGPSSNFYEQYF
TRBJ1-2	NA	14	TRBV5-5	many	TGTGCCAGCAGCTCGGGAGTGGTCAGCTATGGCTACACCTTC	CASSSGVVSYGYTF
TRBJ1-2	TRBD1	17	TRBV6-2/TRBV6-3	NA	TGTGCCAGCAGTGCCGGGACAGGGGTTGGAGGAGCCTATGGCTACACCTTC	CASSAGTGVGGAYGYTF
TRBJ2-3	TRBD2	16	TRBV5-1	medium-sized	TGCGCCAGCAGCCGTGGACATAGCGGGAGTACAGATACGCAGTATTTT	CASSRGHSGSTDTQYF
TRBJ2-3	NA	12	TRBV30	many	TGTGCCTGGAAGTCCAGCACAGATACGCAGTATTTT	CAWKSSTDTQYF
TRBJ1-2	NA	12	TRBV9	few	TGTGCCAGCAGCGTTACCTGGTATGGCTACACCTTC	CASSVTWYGYTF
TRBJ2-2	NA	18	TRBV2	medium-sized	TGTGCCAGCAGTGATAGCCTAGCCTTCATCCCGAACACCGGGGAGCTGTTTTTT	CASSDSLAFIPNTGELFF
TRBJ2-3	TRBD2	17	TRBV12-3/TRBV12-4	once	TGTGCCAGCAGTTCTCCTCCGACTAGCGGGAGAACAGATACGCAGTATTTT	CASSSPPTSGRTDTQYF
TRBJ2-3	NA	16	TRBV6-6	many	TGTGCCAGCAGTTACCTTTCTAACAGGTTGAGGGATACGCAGTATTTT	CASSYLSNRLRDTQYF
TRBJ2-2	NA	14	TRBV2	once	TGTGCCAGTAGGCCCCCGGGCGCCGCCGGGGAGCTGTTTTTT	CASRPPGAAGELFF
TRBJ2-1	NA	15	TRBV5-1	medium-sized	TGCGCCAGCAGCTTAGAGACGGGGCTCTACAATGAGCAGTTCTTC	CASSLETGLYNEQFF